This TCR beta chain appears in the sequencing data of a study of cytomegalovirus exposure and HLA in healthy donors. Study overall: A later analysis reported the same platform for the approximately 110 validation repertoires and the approximately 670 first-cohort repertoires.

Assay: immunoSEQ multiplex PCR; the TCRdb copy retains only in-frame clones and omits some. The repertoire consists of around 60,000 clones, with roughly 95% occurring once and the leading ten covering less than 1.5%. Points on this clone: The antigen is unknown.

General study results and limits: The classifier, whose performance was assessed in both the original and validation cohorts, reportedly diagnosed cytomegalovirus status with high specificity and sensitivity. Later, an analysis found that TCR clusters from the first cohort tended to co-occur in the 120 validation repertoires. Altogether, about 160 TCR beta chains were recorded as cytomegalovirus-associated.

What was sequenced was PBMCs. This TCR came from a woman under 30 in good health and CMV-seronegative.

The CDR3 DNA follows: TGTGCCACCCACAGGGCCAATAATGAAAAACTGTTTTTT. This encodes CATHRANNEKLFF. The chain links TRBV28 to TRBJ1-4; D might be TRBD1 (6 bases). CDR1 MDHEN and CDR2 SYDVKM come from the germline V gene. The CDR3 sequence is 13 residues long. Trimming stripped 10 bases from V and 4 bases from J, with 13 bases between. Full variable domain (missing parts from reference TRBV28 and TRBJ1-4): DVKVTQSSRYLVKRTGEKVFLECVQDMDHENMFWYRQDPGLGLRLIYFSYDVKMKEKGDIPEGYSVSREKKERFSLILESASTNQTSMYLCATHRANNEKLFFGSGTQLSVL.